This T cell receptor (beta chain) stems from a study of blood T cell repertoires in COVID-19. Whole-study context: Both acute and convalescent COVID-19 samples were obtained from the United States, Italy and Spain. From T cells, B-cell-depleted T cells, or PBMCs came the material, which was cDNA or gDNA.

The V gene lost 5 bases and the J gene lost 1 base, with 14 bases spanning the gap. There are 15 residues in the CDR3. Germline assignment: CDR1 MDHEN and CDR2 SYDVKM. Sequenced by immunoSEQ multiplex PCR; TCRdb stores in-frame clones only, minus some. The table records some 72,000 clones, about 87% of them present only once. The source is a man aged 50 to 59 with active COVID-19. The chain is built from TRBV28 and TRBJ1-1, with D unresolved. Input material: peripheral blood. CDR3 DNA: TGTGCCAGCAGTGTTTCGGGAGGTGAGAACACTGAAGCTTTCTTT. Translated, it gives CASSVSGGENTEAFF. The full variable domain, its missing parts supplied by reference TRBV28 and TRBJ1-1, is DVKVTQSSRYLVKRTGEKVFLECVQDMDHENMFWYRQDPGLGLRLIYFSYDVKMKEKGDIPEGYSVSREKKERFSLILESASTNQTSMYLCASSVSGGENTEAFFGQGTRLTVV.